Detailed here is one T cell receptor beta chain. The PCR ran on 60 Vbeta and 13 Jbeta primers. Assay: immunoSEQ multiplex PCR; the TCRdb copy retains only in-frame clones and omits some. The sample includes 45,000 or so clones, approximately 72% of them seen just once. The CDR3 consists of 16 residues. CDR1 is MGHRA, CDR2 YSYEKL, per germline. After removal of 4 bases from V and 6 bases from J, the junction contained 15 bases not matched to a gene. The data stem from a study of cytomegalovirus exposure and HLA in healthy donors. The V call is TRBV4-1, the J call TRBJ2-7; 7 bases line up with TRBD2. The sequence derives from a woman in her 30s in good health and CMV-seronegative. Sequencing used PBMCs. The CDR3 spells CASSPTDRDRGVEQYF. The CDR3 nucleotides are TGCGCCAGCAGCCCCACAGACCGGGATCGGGGGGTCGAGCAGTACTTC.